A single sample gave rise to the 26 T cell receptor beta chains below, sequenced in a study of response to subunit inactivated influenza vaccine. One entry per CDR3 protein results from TCRdb running MiXCR on the RT-PCR reads. The data show hundreds of thousands of distinct CDR3 sequences, about 15% seen once. The input for sequencing was CD4+ T cells sorted from PBMCs, taken about 24 months after vaccination. The receptors here all came from a man between 50 and 70 years old who received an inactivated influenza vaccine.

The chain recombines TRBV12-3 or TRBV12-4 with TRBJ1-1; 7 positions agree with TRBD1. The CDR3 contains 14 residues. The J segment lost 0 bases and the V segment lost 8 bases, leaving 6 bases of the junction unmatched. The CDR3 reads CASGQAGLNTEAFF. CDR3 DNA sequence: TGTGCCAGCGGACAGGCAGGGCTGAACACTGAAGCTTTCTTT.

The V call is TRBV12-3 or TRBV12-4, the J call TRBJ2-5, with D perhaps being TRBD1 or TRBD2 (5 bases each). V lost 4 bases and J 2 bases, leaving 14 bases between the germline ends. CDR3 size: 15 residues. CDR3 sequence: CASSSLGGVQETQYF. The CDR3 DNA sequence: TGTGCCAGCAGTTCCCTTGGGGGTGTTCAAGAGACCCAGTACTTC.

This clonotype was observed a few times. This chain links TRBV28 with TRBJ1-1, with D perhaps matching TRBD1 (5 bases). CDR3 length: 13 amino acids. The germline CDR1 and CDR2 sequences are MDHEN and SYDVKM. V was cut by 5 bases and J by 7 bases, with 14 bases left in between. The chain's CDR3 is CASSLRTIYEAFF. The CDR3 DNA reads as TGTGCCAGCAGTCTACGGACAATTTATGAAGCTTTCTTT.

With regard to this clonotype: Sequence at one end of the junction differs from germline and may be a read error. The gene calls are TRBV3-1 and TRBJ2-3, with 11 bases identical to TRBD2. The germline gives CDR1 LGHDT, CDR2 YNNKEL (reference sequence). The CDR3 covers 16 residues. In DNA form, the CDR3 reads TGTGCCAGCGGCCAAGACCTAGCGGGGGGCTCGAATACGCAGTATTTT. Its protein is CASGQDLAGGSNTQYF.

This clonotype has only a few counts. V and J are TRBV7-2 and TRBJ1-5; TRBD1 agrees at 8 bases. CDR1 SGHTA and CDR2 FQGNSA come from the germline V gene. The CDR3 runs to 14 residues. V gave up 6 bases and J gave up 5 bases; unmatched junction bases: 6. The CDR3 is CASREGTGYQPQHF. CDR3 nucleotide sequence: TGTGCCAGCAGGGAAGGGACAGGCTATCAGCCCCAGCATTTT.

This clonotype appeared a few times. This chain links TRBV5-1 with TRBJ2-3; D ambiguous. The CDR3 is made up of 14 amino acids. Germline V gives CDR1 SGHRS, CDR2 YFSETQ. Trimming left V 4 bases short and J 2 bases short, with 11 bases between. The CDR3 reads CASSPPPHTDTQYF. The CDR3 DNA sequence: TGCGCCAGCAGCCCTCCCCCCCACACAGATACGCAGTATTTT.

This clonotype was seen more than once but under ten times. This rearrangement joins TRBV29-1 to TRBJ2-5; 9 bases match TRBD2. This CDR3 spans 15 amino acids. CDR1 is SQVTM and CDR2 is ANQGSEA in the germline V gene. V dropped 8 bases and J dropped 5; count of bases not matched to a gene: 15. This CDR3 is CSLRGVAGGRETQYF. CDR3 coding DNA: TGCAGCCTGAGAGGAGTTGCGGGGGGGCGTGAGACCCAGTACTTC.

Only a few counts were recorded for this clonotype. V is TRBV12-3 or TRBV12-4 and J is TRBJ1-1; D is unresolved. With 8 bases removed from V and 0 bases from J, the gap between germline ends came to 13 bases. The CDR3 contains 14 residues. For the CDR3, the DNA is TGTGCCAGCGTAAGGGATGGGGTGAACACTGAAGCTTTCTTT. Protein: CASVRDGVNTEAFF.

The chain employs TRBV5-6 and TRBJ1-1; D not certain. The CDR3 consists of 15 residues. Trimming pared 1 base from V and 4 bases from J, leaving 14 bases between. The V gene's germline CDR1 is SGHDT and CDR2 YYEEEE. CDR3 nucleotides: TGTGCCAGCAGCTTGTCGGTTTGGGGTGGCACTGAAGCTTTCTTT. Its protein product is CASSLSVWGGTEAFF. The variable domain in full, completed from reference TRBV5-6 and TRBJ1-1, reads DAGVTQSPTHLIKTRGQQVTLRCSPKSGHDTVSWYQQALGQGPQFIFQYYEEEERQRGNFPDRFSGHQFPNYSSELNVNALLLGDSALYLCASSLSVWGGTEAFFGQGTRLTVV.

This clonotype was seen repeatedly, ten times or more. The chain couples TRBV20-1 to TRBJ2-1; D is ambiguous. V was pared by 7 bases and J by 5 bases, with 15 bases between. The V gene's germline CDR1 is DFQATT and CDR2 SNEGSKA (reference sequence). The CDR3 sequence is 13 residues long. CDR3 nucleotide sequence: TGCAGTGGCCACGATAGCAAGAACAATGAGCAGTTCTTC. Protein sequence: CSGHDSKNNEQFF.

This clonotype was seen at least ten times. Germline is not matched at one junction end, which may reflect a read error. J is TRBJ2-3 and V is TRBV12-3 or TRBV12-4; 8 bases are shared with TRBD2. The CDR3 runs to 15 residues. The chain's CDR3 is CASSLAGRSTDTQYF. The CDR3 DNA reads as TGTGCCAGCAGCTTAGCGGGAAGGAGCACAGATACGCAGTATTTT.

At least ten counts were recorded for this clonotype. The junction differs from germline at one of its ends, possibly a read error. The J gene is TRBJ2-3, the V gene TRBV9; D is ambiguous. Per the germline V gene, CDR1 is SGDLS and CDR2 is YYNGEE. This CDR3 is built from 14 residues. The CDR3 bases are TGCGCCAGCAGCCCGCGAACAGGCACAGATACGCAGTATTTT. Its protein product is CASSPRTGTDTQYF.

This clonotype was seen only a few times. This chain links TRBV10-3 with TRBJ2-7; no definite D call. In germline, CDR1 is ENHRY, CDR2 SYGVKD. V was trimmed by 0 bases and J by 4 bases, leaving 7 bases between them. The CDR3 has 13 amino acids. The CDR3 nucleotides are TGTGCCATCAGTGAGTCGGGTCTTTACGAGCAGTACTTC. As protein: CAISESGLYEQYF.

This chain connects TRBV29-1 to TRBJ2-5; D gene uncertain. With 4 bases removed from V and 5 bases from J, the gap between germline ends came to 14 bases. There are 13 residues in the CDR3. CDR1 SQVTM and CDR2 ANQGSEA come from the germline V gene. The CDR3, as DNA: TGCAGCGTTGTTAAAGGATTTGGGGAGACCCAGTACTTC. Translated: CSVVKGFGETQYF. Looking up the rest from reference TRBV29-1 and TRBJ2-5 gives the full variable domain: SAVISQKPSRDICQRGTSLTIQCQVDSQVTMMFWYRQQPGQSLTLIATANQGSEATYESGFVIDKFPISRPNLTFSTLTVSNMSPEDSSIYLCSVVKGFGETQYFGPGTRLLVL.

The chain recombines TRBV7-9 with TRBJ2-5; D uncertain. This CDR3 region has 13 residues. With 1 base removed from V and 4 bases from J, the gap between germline ends came to 7 bases. Germline V gene data show CDR1 as SEHNR and CDR2 as FQNEAQ (reference sequence). The CDR3 is CASSLVGAETQYF. CDR3 DNA: TGTGCCAGCAGCTTAGTTGGCGCAGAGACCCAGTACTTC.

J is TRBJ2-3 and V is TRBV7-6; tentatively, D is TRBD1 (6 bases). The J call is in doubt because the DNA end fits TRBJ1-5 better. This CDR3 region has 15 residues. Germline CDR1 and CDR2: SGHVS and FNYEAQ. The CDR3 nucleotides read TGTGCCAGCAGCCCCCGGGGGGCATCCTGGGATACGCAGCATTTT. This gives the protein CASSPRGASWDTQHF.

The chain links TRBV20-1 to TRBJ2-2; D is possibly TRBD1 (5 bases). The CDR3 runs 14 residues. Trimming stripped 1 base from V and 8 bases from J, with 14 bases between. CDR1 is DFQATT and CDR2 is SNEGSKA in the germline V gene (reference sequence). CDR3 amino acids: CSARGGRILGELFF. CDR3 in DNA: TGCAGTGCTAGAGGGGGCCGCATTCTGGGGGAGCTGTTTTTT.

This clonotype was counted many times. The V call is TRBV7-2, the J call TRBJ2-2, with D perhaps being TRBD1 or TRBD2 (6 bases each). The V gene's germline CDR1 is SGHTA and CDR2 FQGNSA. The CDR3 is 14 residues long. Trimming removed 6 bases from V and 4 bases from J, with 12 bases in between. Written as DNA, the CDR3 is TGTGCCAGCAGACAGTCGGGGGCCACCGGGGAGCTGTTTTTT. This sequence encodes CASRQSGATGELFF.

This clonotype was observed a single time. The chain uses TRBV7-2 and TRBJ2-4; no firm D call. The CDR3 has 11 residues. Trimming stripped 5 bases from V and 13 bases from J, with 12 bases between. CDR1 and CDR2 (germline): SGHTA, FQGNSA. CDR3: CASSPDQVQYF. DNA of the CDR3: TGTGCCAGCAGCCCGGACCAAGTCCAGTACTTC.

The rearrangement uses TRBV4-3 and TRBJ2-1; D is undetermined. This CDR3 is built from 13 residues. Germline V lookup: CDR1 LGHNA, CDR2 YSLEER. Trimming removed 4 bases from V and 8 bases from J, with 12 bases in between. CDR3 sequence: CASSPWVDDEQFF. The CDR3 nucleotides read TGCGCCAGCAGCCCATGGGTGGACGATGAGCAGTTCTTC.

In its sample, this clonotype was seen a few times. This chain uses TRBV2 with TRBJ2-3; 7 nucleotides align to TRBD2. With V trimmed by 4 bases and J by 2 bases, 3 bases remained unmatched. The CDR3 runs 14 residues. The germline V gene has CDR1 SNHLY and CDR2 FYNNEI. CDR3 in amino acids: CASSASGNTDTQYF. Written as DNA, the CDR3 is TGTGCCAGCAGTGCTAGCGGAAACACAGATACGCAGTATTTT.

This clonotype appeared a few times. An end of the junction does not agree with germline; a read error may underlie this. The chain recombines TRBV7-2 with TRBJ2-7, with 11 bases matching TRBD2. The CDR3 is 14 residues long. CDR1 is SGHTA and CDR2 is FQGNSA in the germline V gene. In nucleotides, the CDR3 is TGTGCCAGCAGCCTAGCGGGAGGTTGGTACGAGCAGTACTTC. This gives the protein CASSLAGGWYEQYF.

The chain has TRBV11-2 and TRBJ2-7; 8 positions match TRBD1. This CDR3 has 15 amino acids. Germline V gene sequence: CDR1 SGHAT, CDR2 FQNNGV. The trim removed 1 base at V and 2 bases at J, leaving 4 bases unmatched. Here the CDR3 reads CASSLGQGFAYEQYF. The CDR3 coding sequence is TGTGCCAGCAGCTTAGGACAGGGGTTTGCCTACGAGCAGTACTTC.

The table lists this clonotype with many counts. The rearrangement links TRBV10-3 to TRBJ1-1; no clear D gene. CDR1 is ENHRY, CDR2 SYGVKD, per germline. CDR3 length: 12 residues. The ends were cut back, 3 bases at V and 3 bases at J, with 5 bases in the middle. The CDR3, as DNA: TGTGCCATCAGTGAAGGGTACACTGAAGCTTTCTTT. This encodes CAISEGYTEAFF.

J is TRBJ2-1 and V is TRBV5-5; 10 bases fit TRBD2. V lost 5 bases, J lost 10 bases, and 12 bases stayed unmatched. Germline V gene sequence: CDR1 SGHKS, CDR2 YYEKEE (reference sequence). The CDR3 consists of 15 residues. The CDR3 is CASSPRTSGETEQFF. Written as DNA, the CDR3 is TGTGCCAGCAGTCCAAGGACTAGCGGAGAGACGGAGCAGTTCTTC. The full variable domain, rest sourced from reference TRBV5-5 and TRBJ2-1, is DAGVTQSPTHLIKTRGQQVTLRCSPISGHKSVSWYQQVLGQGPQFIFQYYEKEERGRGNFPDRFSARQFPNYSSELNVNALLLGDSALYLCASSPRTSGETEQFFGPGTRLTVL.

Remarks on this clonotype: It may be a read error: a sequence one base away is much more abundant. The chain recombines TRBV29-1 with TRBJ2-7; D gene ambiguous. This CDR3 is 14 amino acids long. Trimming stripped 5 bases from V and 0 bases from J, with 14 bases between. Germline CDR1 and CDR2: SQVTM and ANQGSEA. In DNA, the CDR3 is TGCAGCGTTCTCGCAGCCGGTAGCTCCTACGAGCAGTACTTC. Encoded protein: CSVLAAGSSYEQYF.